This entry describes one T cell receptor (beta chain). The clone's antigen remains unknown. No base qualities exist here, and no much larger clone lies one base off it. Donors were healthy HIV-negative adults with no recently reported acute infections or vaccinations. Every donor was a Caucasian adult living in Nashville, Tennessee, USA. CD4+ T cells were enriched by magnetic negative selection; naive cells were then positively selected on CD45RA, and the negative fraction formed the memory subset. Blood was obtained by leukapheresis, after which PBMCs were separated by Ficoll-Histopaque density gradient centrifugation and cryopreserved in liquid nitrogen vapor phase. Purity and quantity of every magnetically sorted T cell population were checked by analytical flow cytometry. Genomic DNA was isolated from every sorted fraction and measured by UV absorbance on a Nanodrop 2000c. The germline V gene (reference sequence) yields LNHDA for CDR1 and SQIVND for CDR2. CDR3 length: 15 amino acids, cysteine to phenylalanine. The CDR3 DNA has 45 bases and is translated from base 1. V ends up 1 base short and J 5 bases short, with an unmatched junction base count of 5.

TCR CDR3 regions were amplified from genomic DNA by multiplex PCR using the deep immunoSEQ assay. Extracted genomic DNA from each cell subset was spread evenly across all wells of several immunoSEQ 96-well plates, with each plate serving as a replicate. For sorted subsets, roughly 200 ng genomic DNA, equal to 30,000 to 35,000 T cell genomes, was loaded into each replicate PCR. Purified libraries were quantified with a Qubit 3.0 fluorometer, sized on a Bioanalyzer 2100, and re-quantified with the KAPA Library Quantification kit. Each immunoSEQ 96-well plate was sequenced on its own single-read 150-cycle Illumina NextSeq 550 flow cell. The paper's data handling went like this. Because the immunoSEQ output included only junctional sequences and no quality scores, the filtering could not be the same as the filtering used for full-length reads. To assign V/J genes and CDR3, sequences were annotated using PyIR, a Python wrapper for IgBLAST v1.9, with IMGT germline references. Reads were filtered out if the reads had weak V/J assignments (E-value above 1e-6), no CDR3, stop codons, out-of-frame junctions, or ambiguous translated residues. A V3J clonotype was defined by an identical inferred V gene, J gene, and CDR3 amino acid sequence. Percentage overlap between repertoires was computed as shared unique clonotypes divided by the size of the smaller repertoire. Three approaches were used to assess repertoire richness: RTK rarefaction, the Chao1 estimator, and Recon v2.1 estimates of unobserved clonotypes. For all TCRbeta clonotypes obtained by the gDNA method from four donors, generation probabilities were computed with OLGA. TCRdb mirrors the immuneACCESS table, restricted to in-frame sequences. Some clones are absent from its copies; in checked studies, under half trace to an unresolved V gene, and the reason for the others is unknown. Clone size and V and J calls were adopted from that table, with D and trimming inferred from the DNA. The sample profile shows roughly 1,600,000 clones; 98% of them were found once. Of the sample, 0.36% falls within the top ten clones.

The data were taken from a study of shared clonotypes between healthy human individuals (TCRdb year 2020). For context, the study as a whole: Two women and a few men aged 18 to 49 years were included in the cohort. For each donor, CD4 naive and CD4 memory were each run on three plates, CD8 naive on two plates, and CD8 memory on one plate. To estimate repertoire size and how much clonotypes are shared between individuals, the study performed deep sequencing of blood TCR repertoires from five healthy adults. To increase sequencing depth and limit assay-specific biases, different laboratories used diverse techniques to prepare libraries and sequence TCR repertoires. Between about 0.9 and 10 billion PBMCs per donor were obtained by leukapheresis.

The full study reports these points: When a handful of donors were compared, the shared fraction of clonotypes was roughly 5% for naive CD4, around 3.6% for naive CD8, 2% to 2.5% for memory CD4, and around 0.37% for memory CD8. Rarefaction of sorted-subset datasets indicated incomplete sequencing despite the large sequencing depth. Clonotypes shared by all four sorted-subset donors showed higher generation probabilities than non-shared clonotypes. Only blood was sampled, and tissue TCR repertoires likely differ from those in blood. Pairwise subsampling indicated that sequencing depth was expected to affect the degree of clonotype sharing among donors. Because the study included a small number of donors, the genetic and exposure-history diversity represented was limited. Larger estimated clonotype richness was generally found for naive subsets than for memory subsets.

Sequenced material: naive CD4+ T cells sorted from blood. In the paper's terms, the cell subset or site label means: CD45RA+ positively selected. This chain joins TRBV19 to TRBJ2-5, with 9 bases matching TRBD1. The sequence was obtained from a man aged 30 to 39 in good health. CDR3 protein: CASSIGDRVGETQYF. The base sequence is TGTGCCAGTAGTATAGGGGACAGGGTGGGGGAGACCCAGTACTTC.